These 3 T cell receptor beta chains were all obtained from the same sample, sequenced in a study of OX40 agonist ivuxolimab in advanced cancers. The library was prepared using the immunoSEQ multiplex PCR assay. Drawn from immuneACCESS, this table holds only the in-frame rearrangements with V and J called that TCRdb kept. Clones are partly lost; checked studies trace under half to an unresolved V gene and leave the rest unexplained. The sample yields around 56,000 clones; more than 85% were counted once. The ten top clones hold about 1.4% of the sample. The sample in question was CD4+ or CD8+ T cells sorted from blood, obtained in a trial of the OX40 agonist ivuxolimab. These receptors were collected from an adult with an advanced solid tumor such as melanoma, head and neck, liver or kidney cancer.

J is TRBJ2-3 and V is TRBV10-3; D might be TRBD1 (6 bases). Germline assignment: CDR1 ENHRY and CDR2 SYGVKD. V was clipped by 2 bases and J by 1 base, with 10 bases between them. CDR3 length: 15 residues. The CDR3 here is CAISEPGQGTDTQYF. The CDR3 coding sequence is TGTGCCATCAGTGAGCCGGGACAAGGCACAGATACGCAGTATTTT.

The J gene is TRBJ1-2, the V gene TRBV28, with TRBD1 matching over 7 bases. The trim removed 2 bases at V and 0 bases at J, leaving 3 bases unmatched. Germline V CDR1 and CDR2: MDHEN, SYDVKM. The CDR3 runs to 15 residues. As DNA, the CDR3 is TGTGCCAGCAGTTTACTACAGGGGTCTAACTATGGCTACACCTTC. Its protein is CASSLLQGSNYGYTF.

A note on this clone: The junction departs from the called germline gene at one end, perhaps through a read error. The chain combines TRBV5-4 with TRBJ2-5, with 9 bases identical to TRBD1. The CDR3 totals 14 residues. Germline V lookup: CDR1 SGHNT, CDR2 YYREEE (reference sequence). The DNA of the CDR3 is TGTGCCAGCAGTTTGGACAGGGGAGCAAAGACCCAGTACTTC. The encoded protein is CASSLDRGAKTQYF.